This record looks at one T cell receptor beta chain sequence and its context. Its antigen is still unknown. Germline CDR1 KGHSH, CDR2 LQKENI. Trimming stripped 7 bases from V and 0 bases from J, with 15 bases between. CDR3 length equals 15 residues. This entry comes from a study of cytomegalovirus exposure and HLA in healthy donors. Study information: Ancestry clustering placed roughly 86% of several hundred genotyped donors in the Caucasian-associated cluster.

The study's findings and limits: HLA restriction was apparent for most CMV-associated TCR beta chains in a later analysis. The analysis excluded some indistinguishable V segments, including TRBV6-2 and TRBV6-3. Presence/absence analysis assumed near-uniform sequencing depth across donors.

PCR was performed using 60 Vbeta and 13 Jbeta primers. The assay was immunoSEQ multiplex PCR, and TCRdb's table has in-frame clones only and misses some. The data hold approximately 150,000 clones, with 76% observed a single time. Sequenced sample: PBMCs. The chain carries TRBV18 and TRBJ2-5; no firm D call. The sequence came from a male donor in good health and CMV-seronegative. CDR3 DNA: TGTGCCAGCTTCACCCAATTGGCAAACCAAGAGACCCAGTACTTC. Translating gives CASFTQLANQETQYF.